This T cell receptor (beta chain) was retrieved from a study of blood T cells in healthy people across ages. This clonotype was seen a few times. It was with a sample-barcoded 5' primer and a J-beta primer mix that a second PCR of roughly 7 to 12 cycles was run. In TCRdb, the 5' RACE reads were re-called with MiXCR into one record per CDR3 protein. The data contain hundreds of thousands of distinct CDR3 sequences, about 25% of them seen just once; the ten biggest clones take up over 3.5%. Germline V gives CDR1 SGHVS, CDR2 FQNEAQ. Trimming at V came to 2 bases and at J to 6 bases, leaving 13 bases not matched to a gene. The CDR3 extends over 17 amino acids. This sample was also put to use in a study of T cells of mothers and their children. From that second work: Donation came from a few healthy Caucasian mothers together with their six children.

Sequencing was carried out using blood. J is TRBJ2-3 and V is TRBV7-8; the match to TRBD2 covers 8 bases. This clonotype originated in a boy aged 2 to 9 in good health. The CDR3 spells CASSLFASGGPGDTQYF. The CDR3 DNA is TGTGCCAGCAGCTTATTCGCCAGCGGGGGCCCTGGGGATACGCAGTATTTT.